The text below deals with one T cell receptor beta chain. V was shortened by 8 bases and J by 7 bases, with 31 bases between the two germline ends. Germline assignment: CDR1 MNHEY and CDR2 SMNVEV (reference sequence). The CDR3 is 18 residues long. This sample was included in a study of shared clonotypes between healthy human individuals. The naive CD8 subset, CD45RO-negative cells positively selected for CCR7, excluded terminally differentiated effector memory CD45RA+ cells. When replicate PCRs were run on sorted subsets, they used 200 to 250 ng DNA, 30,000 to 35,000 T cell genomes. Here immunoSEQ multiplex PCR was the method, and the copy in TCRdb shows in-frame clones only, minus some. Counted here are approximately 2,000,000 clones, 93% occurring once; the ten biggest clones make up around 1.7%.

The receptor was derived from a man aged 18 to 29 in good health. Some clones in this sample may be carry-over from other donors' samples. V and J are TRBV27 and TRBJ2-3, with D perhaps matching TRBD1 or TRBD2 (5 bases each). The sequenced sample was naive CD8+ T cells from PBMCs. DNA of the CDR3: TGTGCCAGCCTCAAAACCCGAACGCGGGTTGGGGCTAGCTATACGCAGTATTTT. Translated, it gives CASLKTRTRVGASYTQYF.